This TCR beta chain appears in the sequencing data of a study of vaccination and CD4 T cells after COVID-19. Overall study: Four females and six males made up the convalescents, with two Hispanic. Whole-study results and caveats: Looking at convalescent patients, a median about 90% of reactive clones were present only post-vaccination. It was found that, in convalescent patients, 304 of 307 vaccine-specific clones were spike mono-reactive.

The treatment: roughly ten-day PBMC culture with coronavirus spike peptide pools or control peptides (ViraFEST assay). ViraFEST sequenced TCRs after peptide-pool expansion of antigen-specific T cells. On this clonotype: Its target is unknown.

The study sequenced cultured CD4+ T cell DNA using the Oncomine TCR Beta short-read assay. In TCRdb, the PCR reads were re-called with MiXCR into one record per CDR3 protein. The table lists 15,000 or so distinct CDR3 sequences, 63% of them singletons. Germline V gives CDR1 MNHNS, CDR2 SASEGT. The CDR3 contains 17 residues. The V segment lost 3 bases and the J segment 2 bases; nucleotides outside the gene matches: 8. The receptor was derived from a human donor who had recovered from COVID-19. Sequenced material: CD4+ T cells from blood, cultured in vitro. This chain joins TRBV6-1 and TRBJ1-5, with TRBD1 matching 9 bases. The CDR3 loop reads CASSEGTGTVGNQPQHF. The DNA of the CDR3 is TGTGCCAGCAGTGAGGGGACAGGGACGGTCGGCAATCAGCCCCAGCATTTT.